This T cell receptor beta chain was captured in a study of CD8+CD57+ T cells in acquired aplastic anemia. Study context: There were 10 million to 12 million reads, on average, for CD4+ cells from healthy donors. Whole-study findings and limits: A set of about 30 CD8+ CDR3 sequences was shared between patients and controls, and these sequences appeared highly expressed in patients. Any difference that existed in CD8+ Simpson's diversity between patients and controls was not significant.

The CDR3 consists of 13 residues. Germline lookup yields CDR1 SGHTA and CDR2 FQGNSA. V shed 8 bases and J 5 bases; nucleotides not matched to a gene: 5. The template used for profiling TCR beta VDJ and CDR3 was genomic DNA. Using its own MiXCR run on the reads, TCRdb lists one record per CDR3 protein. The sample consists of 150,000 to 200,000 distinct CDR3 sequences, roughly 45% of them appearing once. On this clonotype itself: What it recognizes is unknown.

V usage is TRBV7-2 and J usage is TRBJ1-4, with TRBD1 matching over 7 bases. The TCR sequence derives from a human donor in good health. The sample taken for sequencing was sorted CD4+, CD8+, or CD8+CD57+ T cells (not recorded which) from PBMCs. For the CDR3, the DNA is TGTGCCAGCTCGGGACAGCTAAATGAAAAACTGTTTTTT. Encoded protein: CASSGQLNEKLFF.